The 21 T cell receptor beta chains below all came from one sample that was sequenced in a study of blood T cell repertoires in COVID-19. Here immunoSEQ multiplex PCR was the method, and the copy in TCRdb shows in-frame clones only, minus some. The repertoire includes some 290,000 clones, 86% of them detected once, and about 3.6% sits in the top ten. Sequenced material: peripheral blood. The receptors derive from a man aged 18 to 29 with active or convalescent COVID-19.

In this sample, this clone turned up once. J is TRBJ2-7 and V is TRBV15; TRBD1 agrees at 10 bases. The CDR3 length is 16 residues. CDR1 is LNHNV and CDR2 is YYDKDF in the germline V gene (reference sequence). V dropped 1 base and J dropped 3; count of bases not matched to a gene: 6. CDR3 residues: CATSRVGTGAYYEQYF. The CDR3 DNA sequence: TGTGCCACCAGCAGAGTGGGGACAGGGGCTTACTACGAGCAGTACTTC. The variable domain in full, completed from reference TRBV15 and TRBJ2-7, reads DAMVIQNPRYQVTQFGKPVTLSCSQTLNHNVMYWYQQKSSQAPKLLFHYYDKDFNNEADTPDNFQSRRPNTSFCFLDIRSPGLGDTAMYLCATSRVGTGAYYEQYFGPGTRLTVT.

The rearrangement links TRBV3-1 (or the pseudogene TRBV3-2) to TRBJ2-5; 14 positions agree with TRBD2. With 1 base clipped from V and 5 bases from J, the junction kept 9 bases outside the gene matches. CDR1 is LGHDT and CDR2 is YNNKEL in the germline V gene (reference sequence). This CDR3 has 18 amino acids. This chain's CDR3 is CASSQGITGTSGGETQYF. Written as DNA, the CDR3 is TGTGCCAGCAGCCAAGGGATCACAGGGACTAGCGGGGGTGAGACCCAGTACTTC.

V usage is TRBV5-1 and J usage is TRBJ2-1, with D perhaps TRBD2 (6 bases). CDR1 and CDR2 (germline): SGHRS, YFSETQ. Between the trimmed V and J ends, which lost 6 bases and 1 base, there was a span of 11 bases. CDR3 length: 14 residues. CDR3 nucleotides: TGCGCCAGCAACCTAGCGAGTTCCTACAATGAGCAGTTCTTC. Protein product: CASNLASSYNEQFF.

The chain uses TRBV19 and TRBJ2-1; 10 nucleotides match TRBD1. V trimming: 5 bases; J trimming: 4 bases; junction bases outside the gene matches: 5. Germline V gives CDR1 LNHDA, CDR2 SQIVND (reference sequence). The CDR3 loop spans 15 amino acids. This CDR3 reads CASSAPGQGYNEQFF. The CDR3 bases are TGTGCCAGTAGTGCTCCGGGACAGGGGTACAATGAGCAGTTCTTC. The variable domain in full, with the rest retrieved from reference TRBV19 and TRBJ2-1, is DGGITQSPKYLFRKEGQNVTLSCEQNLNHDAMYWYRQDPGQGLRLIYYSQIVNDFQKGDIAEGYSVSREKKESFPLTVTSAQKNPTAFYLCASSAPGQGYNEQFFGPGTRLTVL.

On this clone: The sample carries other DNA sequences with the same CDR3. The rearrangement joins TRBV28 to TRBJ2-2, with a weak D call TRBD1 (5 bases). Germline V CDR1 and CDR2: MDHEN, SYDVKM. The CDR3 extends over 14 amino acids. V was cut by 6 bases and J by 0 bases, with 8 bases left in between. Written as DNA, the CDR3 is TGTGCCAGCAGGTCAGGGTCGAACACCGGGGAGCTGTTTTTT. It is translated as CASRSGSNTGELFF.

The V call is TRBV10-1, the J call TRBJ2-2; D might be TRBD2 (6 bases). V lost 2 bases, J lost 6 bases, and 13 bases lay in between. This CDR3 is 15 amino acids long. Germline V lookup: CDR1 WNHNN, CDR2 SYGVQD (reference sequence). In DNA form, the CDR3 reads TGCGCCAGCAGTGAGCGGGGGACTCCTCCCGGGGAGCTGTTTTTT. Protein: CASSERGTPPGELFF.

The CDR3 coding sequence is TGTGCCAGCAGTAGGGACCGGGCAGGGGTGTACGAGCAGTACTTC. Translation gives CASSRDRAGVYEQYF. The chain recombines TRBV9 with TRBJ2-7; D is possibly TRBD1 (6 bases). CDR1 and CDR2 (germline): SGDLS, YYNGEE. The CDR3 has 15 residues. With 5 bases removed from V and 4 bases from J, the gap between germline ends came to 19 bases.

The chain has TRBV7-8 and TRBJ1-1; unclear D gene. This CDR3 has 16 residues. V gave up 1 base and J gave up 0 bases, with 12 bases separating them. CDR1 SGHVS and CDR2 FQNEAQ come from the germline V gene. DNA for the CDR3: TGTGCCAGCAGCTTAGAGAGTGTACTGGTGAACACTGAAGCTTTCTTT. It is translated as CASSLESVLVNTEAFF. The full variable domain, with the rest looked up from reference TRBV7-8 and TRBJ1-1, is GAGVSQSPRYKVAKRGQDVALRCDPISGHVSLFWYQQALGQGPEFLTYFQNEAQLDKSGLPSDRFFAERPEGSVSTLKIQRTQQEDSAVYLCASSLESVLVNTEAFFGQGTRLTVV.

As to this clone: The same CDR3 arises from other DNA sequences in this sample as well. J is TRBJ1-5 and V is TRBV19; possible D gene TRBD1, 6 bases. CDR1 LNHDA and CDR2 SQIVND come from the germline V gene (reference sequence). The V end was cut by 4 bases, the J end by 4 bases, with 11 bases between. This CDR3 is built from 14 residues. CDR3 nucleotide sequence: TGTGCCAGTAGTAGAGGGGGGGGGAATCAGCCCCAGCATTTT. This encodes CASSRGGGNQPQHF.

The J gene is TRBJ2-2, the V gene TRBV19, with 12 bases lining up with TRBD2. With 6 bases clipped from V and 4 bases from J, the junction kept 6 bases outside the gene matches. The germline CDR1 and CDR2 sequences are LNHDA and SQIVND (reference sequence). The CDR3 spans 16 residues. As DNA, the CDR3 is TGTGCCAGTAGAACCCAACTAGCGGGGGGCACCGGGGAGCTGTTTTTT. It codes for CASRTQLAGGTGELFF.

The chain employs TRBV7-8 and TRBJ2-1, with D unclear. From germline, CDR1 is SGHVS and CDR2 FQNEAQ. V lost 3 bases and J lost 8, with 8 bases in between. The CDR3 is 12 amino acids. The CDR3 loop is CASSFRGDEQFF. DNA for the CDR3: TGTGCCAGCAGCTTTCGAGGCGATGAGCAGTTCTTC.

This chain connects TRBV28 to TRBJ1-5; D uncertain. V dropped 4 bases and J dropped 3 bases, with 4 bases sitting between them. The CDR3 spans 12 residues. CDR1 and CDR2 (germline): MDHEN, SYDVKM. The CDR3 is CASSSNNQPQHF. The CDR3 region has the DNA TGTGCCAGCAGTTCCAACAATCAGCCCCAGCATTTT.

The CDR3 is CASRGGAASGNTIYF. CDR3 bases: TGTGCCAGCAGGGGGGGGGCCGCGTCTGGAAACACCATATATTTT. The V gene is TRBV27, the J gene TRBJ1-3, with a possible D match to TRBD1 (6 bases). Trimming removed 6 bases from V and 1 base from J, with 13 bases in between. Germline V lookup: CDR1 MNHEY, CDR2 SMNVEV (reference sequence). CDR3 length: 15 residues.

The chain employs TRBV15 and TRBJ2-7; TRBD1 aligns across 7 bases. Germline V gene lookup returns CDR1 LNHNV and CDR2 YYDKDF (reference sequence). This CDR3 comprises 15 residues. V was pared by 5 bases and J by 3 bases, with 10 bases of the junction left unmatched. The CDR3: CATSVPGQKSYEQYF. The CDR3 bases are TGTGCCACCAGCGTACCGGGACAGAAAAGCTACGAGCAGTACTTC. The full variable domain, its missing parts supplied by reference TRBV15 and TRBJ2-7, is DAMVIQNPRYQVTQFGKPVTLSCSQTLNHNVMYWYQQKSSQAPKLLFHYYDKDFNNEADTPDNFQSRRPNTSFCFLDIRSPGLGDTAMYLCATSVPGQKSYEQYFGPGTRLTVT.

With respect to this clone: The same CDR3 arises from other DNA sequences in this sample as well. The chain is built from TRBV9 and TRBJ2-1, with 7 bases lining up with TRBD2. The germline gives CDR1 SGDLS, CDR2 YYNGEE. The J segment lost 0 bases and the V segment lost 0 bases, leaving 0 bases of the junction unmatched. The length of the CDR3 is 15 residues. CDR3 DNA: TGTGCCAGCAGCGTAGGCGGGGGCTCCTACAATGAGCAGTTCTTC. This gives the protein CASSVGGGSYNEQFF.

The chain carries TRBV11-2 and TRBJ2-3; D possibly corresponds to TRBD2 (5 bases). Germline V gene data show CDR1 as SGHAT and CDR2 as FQNNGV. V lost 5 bases, J lost 0 bases, and 9 bases lay in between. This CDR3 spans 14 amino acids. The CDR3 bases are TGTGCCAGCAGCGATCGGGGTAGCACAGATACGCAGTATTTT. Translating gives CASSDRGSTDTQYF.

This chain links TRBV10-2 with TRBJ2-6, with a weak D call TRBD1 (5 bases). V lost 6 bases to trimming and J lost 1 base, with 13 bases between them. This CDR3 has 16 residues. Per germline, CDR1 WSHSY and CDR2 SAAADI. CDR3 amino acids: CASRDTFGSGANVLTF. The CDR3 coding sequence is TGCGCCAGCAGGGACACCTTCGGGTCTGGGGCCAACGTCCTGACTTTC.

This clone was observed a few times. J is TRBJ2-7 and V is TRBV7-3; the match to TRBD1 covers 11 bases. Germline values: CDR1 SGHTA, CDR2 FQGTGA. This CDR3 region has 20 residues. V dropped 9 bases and J dropped 4; count of bases not matched to a gene: 26. CDR3 bases: TGTGCCAGTGGACAGGGGGCGAGGGGAATTCGATACATTATGGGGTACGAGCAGTACTTC. This gives the protein CASGQGARGIRYIMGYEQYF.

This clone occurred once. J is TRBJ1-5 and V is TRBV6-1, with TRBD1 identical over 9 bases. Germline V gene data show CDR1 as MNHNS and CDR2 as SASEGT. This CDR3 region has 16 residues. The junction had 8 bases not matched to a gene; V was cut back by 3 bases and J by 5 bases. The DNA for the CDR3 is TGTGCCAGCAGTGATGAGGGACAGGGATTCCATCAGCCCCAGCATTTT. The encoded protein is CASSDEGQGFHQPQHF.

The rearrangement uses TRBV6-1 and TRBJ2-6; TRBD2 is a possible D gene (5 bases). Germline CDR1 and CDR2: MNHNS and SASEGT. The CDR3 sequence is 17 residues long. The V and J ends lost 2 bases and 2 bases respectively, with 13 bases between them. In nucleotides, the CDR3 is TGTGCCAGCAGTGAAATCGAGGGTTTCACTGGGGCCAACGTCCTGACTTTC. This codes for CASSEIEGFTGANVLTF.

The chain recombines TRBV13 with TRBJ1-1; D possibly corresponds to TRBD1 (5 bases). Trimming cost V 5 bases and J 6 bases, with 13 bases left between them. The CDR3 loop spans 13 amino acids. Germline CDR1 and CDR2: PRHDT and FYEKMQ (reference sequence). The CDR3 sequence: CASSIRRDSEAFF. As DNA, the CDR3 is TGTGCCAGCAGCATCAGGCGGGACTCTGAAGCTTTCTTT.